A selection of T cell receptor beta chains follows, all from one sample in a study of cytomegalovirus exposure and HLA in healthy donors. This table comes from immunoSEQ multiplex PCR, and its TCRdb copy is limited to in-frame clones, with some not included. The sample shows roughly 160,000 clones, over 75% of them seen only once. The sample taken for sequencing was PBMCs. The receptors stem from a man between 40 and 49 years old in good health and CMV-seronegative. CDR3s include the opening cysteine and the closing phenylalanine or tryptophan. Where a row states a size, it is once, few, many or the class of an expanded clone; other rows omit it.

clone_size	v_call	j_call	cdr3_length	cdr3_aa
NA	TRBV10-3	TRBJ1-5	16	CAISDEGGQIHQPQHF
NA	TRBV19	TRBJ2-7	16	CASSLNGQGNSYEQYF
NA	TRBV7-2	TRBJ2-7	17	CASSSPRGGGGGYEQYF
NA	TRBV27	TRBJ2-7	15	CASSLLGNSFWPPYF
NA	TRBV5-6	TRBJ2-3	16	CASSLNRGQSTDTQYF
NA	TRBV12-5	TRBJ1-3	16	CASGLLQGFTGNTIYF
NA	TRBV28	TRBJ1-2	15	CASSATLGQGYGYTF
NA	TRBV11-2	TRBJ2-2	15	CASSTPGGKSGELFF
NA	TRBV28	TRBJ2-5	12	CASSSVGETQYF
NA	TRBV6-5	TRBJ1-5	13	CASTGQINQPQHF
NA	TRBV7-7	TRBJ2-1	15	CASSLGVGEDNEQFF
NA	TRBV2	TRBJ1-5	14	CASNGQGATQPQHF
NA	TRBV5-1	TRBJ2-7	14	CASSVGQVAYEQYF
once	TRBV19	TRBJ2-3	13	CASRADITDTQYF
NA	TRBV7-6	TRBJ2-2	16	CASRGLAGASTGELFF
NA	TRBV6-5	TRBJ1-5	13	CASRQQGSQPQHF
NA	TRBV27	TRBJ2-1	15	CASSLGGEPYNEQFF
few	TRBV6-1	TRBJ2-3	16	CASSERRQGVTDTQYF
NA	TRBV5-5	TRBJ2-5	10	CASSEETQYF
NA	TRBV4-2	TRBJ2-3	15	CASTFSGVSTDTQYF